The 10 T cell receptor beta chains in this list originate from one sample, sequenced in a study of long-term antiretroviral therapy in people with HIV. The assay used was immunoSEQ (version v3.0), run at survey level. Method: immunoSEQ multiplex PCR; TCRdb's copy keeps in-frame clones and lacks some. The sample holds 20,000 to 25,000 clones, around 81% seen once. The sample consisted of unsorted PBMCs, taken 0.1 years before starting antiretroviral therapy. These receptors all come from a man between 40 and 49 years old with HIV.

The chain employs TRBV7-8 and TRBJ1-2; D is perhaps TRBD1 (5 bases). In germline, CDR1 is SGHVS, CDR2 FQNEAQ. The V end lost 5 bases, the J end lost 8 bases, and 18 bases lay between the germline ends. The CDR3 extends over 14 amino acids. CDR3 loop: CASSRLLGVGGYTF. The CDR3 bases are TGTGCCAGCAGCCGGCTTTTAGGGGTCGGGGGCTACACCTTC.

The chain is built from TRBV5-1 and TRBJ1-1; D gene unclear. Germline CDR1 SGHRS, CDR2 YFSETQ. The CDR3 is made up of 14 amino acids. The ends were cut back, 4 bases at V and 1 base at J, with 11 bases in the middle. CDR3 region: CASSPWEANTEAFF. The CDR3 DNA reads TGCGCCAGCAGCCCTTGGGAGGCGAACACTGAAGCTTTCTTT.

The J gene is TRBJ2-5, the V gene TRBV5-4; 7 bases match TRBD2. The CDR3 has 14 amino acids. The ends lost 10 bases at V and 3 bases at J; junction bases unmatched: 12. The germline CDR1 and CDR2 sequences are SGHNT and YYREEE (reference sequence). In DNA, the CDR3 is TGTGCCTCGACTTACGGGGGGTTAGAAGAGACCCAGTACTTC. Translating it yields CASTYGGLEETQYF.

The rearrangement links TRBV10-2 to TRBJ2-5; TRBD2 agrees at 13 bases. V lost 8 bases and J lost 7; bases outside the gene matches: 22. CDR3 length: 19 amino acids. Germline V lookup: CDR1 WSHSY, CDR2 SAAADI. The CDR3 here is CASYPGLAGTFLKTGTQYF. The DNA for the CDR3 is TGCGCCAGCTATCCGGGACTAGCGGGGACCTTTCTAAAAACGGGGACCCAGTACTTC.

The chain has TRBV18 and TRBJ1-5, with D possibly being TRBD1 (6 bases). V lost 4 bases and J lost 10, with 17 bases in between. The CDR3 is 14 residues long. Germline assignment: CDR1 KGHSH and CDR2 LQKENI. The CDR3 bases are TGTGCCAGCTCACGGGACACGTCCAATTTACCCCAGCATTTT. Residues: CASSRDTSNLPQHF. Based on the CDR3 plus reference TRBV18 and TRBJ1-5, the full variable domain is NAGVMQNPRHLVRRRGQEARLRCSPMKGHSHVYWYRQLPEEGLKFMVYLQKENIIDESGMPKERFSAEFPKEGPSILRIQQVVRGDSAAYFCASSRDTSNLPQHFGDGTRLSIL.

The chain links TRBV7-2 to TRBJ1-3; 7 bases line up with TRBD1. Trimming removed 0 bases from V and 1 base from J; junction bases left unmatched: 3. This CDR3 has 16 amino acids. The germline CDR1 and CDR2 sequences are SGHTA and FQGNSA. The CDR3 DNA follows: TGTGCCAGCAGCTTAGCGGGCAGGGGGTCTGGAAACACCATATATTTT. This sequence encodes CASSLAGRGSGNTIYF.

As regards this clone: An end of the junction differs from the germline gene, which may be a read error. J is TRBJ2-5 and V is TRBV19; 7 positions match TRBD2. The CDR3 is made up of 13 amino acids. The germline CDR1 and CDR2 sequences are LNHDA and SQIVND (reference sequence). DNA for the CDR3: TGTGCCAGTAGTATGACTAGCCAAGCGACCCAGTACTTC. Encoded protein: CASSMTSQATQYF.

This clone was recorded a few times. The V and J genes are TRBV9 and TRBJ1-4, with TRBD1 matching over 7 bases. Unmatched junction bases numbered 5, after V lost 0 bases and J lost 0 bases. Germline values: CDR1 SGDLS, CDR2 YYNGEE. The CDR3 runs to 17 residues. The CDR3 protein is CASSVGEGAPTNEKLFF. CDR3 coding DNA: TGTGCCAGCAGCGTAGGGGAGGGGGCGCCAACTAATGAAAAACTGTTTTTT.

This clone was counted once. V and J are TRBV5-4 and TRBJ1-3; 7 bases agree with TRBD1. The length of the CDR3 is 16 residues. The V and J ends lost 3 bases and 0 bases, in that order; junction bases with no gene match: 6. Germline lookup yields CDR1 SGHNT and CDR2 YYREEE (reference sequence). CDR3 sequence: CASSSRQGISGNTIYF. In DNA form, the CDR3 reads TGTGCCAGCAGCTCCCGACAGGGCATCTCTGGAAACACCATATATTTT.

This clone was detected once. V is TRBV2 and J is TRBJ2-7; no firm D call. Between the trimmed V and J ends, which lost 5 bases and 2 bases, there was a span of 7 bases. Per the germline V gene, CDR1 is SNHLY and CDR2 is FYNNEI. The length of the CDR3 is 12 residues. CDR3 amino acids: CASSLDTYEQYF. The CDR3 region has the DNA TGTGCCAGCAGTTTAGACACCTACGAGCAGTACTTC.